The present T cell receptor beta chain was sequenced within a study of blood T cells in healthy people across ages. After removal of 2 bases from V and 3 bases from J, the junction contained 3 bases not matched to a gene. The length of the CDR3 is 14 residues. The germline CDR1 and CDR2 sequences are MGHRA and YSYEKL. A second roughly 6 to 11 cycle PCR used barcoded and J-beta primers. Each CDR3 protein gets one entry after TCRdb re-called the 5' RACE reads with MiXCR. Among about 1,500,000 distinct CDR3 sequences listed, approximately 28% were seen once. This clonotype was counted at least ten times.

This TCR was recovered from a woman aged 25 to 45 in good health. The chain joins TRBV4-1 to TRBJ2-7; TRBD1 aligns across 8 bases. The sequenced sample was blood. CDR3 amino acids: CASSQQQGGYEQYF. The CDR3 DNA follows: TGCGCCAGCAGCCAACAACAGGGGGGCTACGAGCAGTACTTC.